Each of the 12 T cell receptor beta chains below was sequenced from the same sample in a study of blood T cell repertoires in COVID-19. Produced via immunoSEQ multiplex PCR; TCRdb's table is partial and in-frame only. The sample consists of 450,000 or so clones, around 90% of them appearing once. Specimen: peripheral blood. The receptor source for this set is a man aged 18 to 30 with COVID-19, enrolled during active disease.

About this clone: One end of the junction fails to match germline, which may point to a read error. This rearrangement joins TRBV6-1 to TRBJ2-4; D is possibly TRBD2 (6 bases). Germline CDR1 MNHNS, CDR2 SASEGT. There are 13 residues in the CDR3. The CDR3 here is CASSEARDASANF. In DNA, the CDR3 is TGTGCCAGCAGTGAAGCGCGGGATGCCTCGGCCAACTTC.

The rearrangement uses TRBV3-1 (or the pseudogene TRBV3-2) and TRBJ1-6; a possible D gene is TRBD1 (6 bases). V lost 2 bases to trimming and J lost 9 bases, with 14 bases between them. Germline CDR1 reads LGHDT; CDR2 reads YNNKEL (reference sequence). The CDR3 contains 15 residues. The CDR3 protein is CASSQLGHSRSPLHF. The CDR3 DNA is TGTGCCAGCAGCCAACTGGGACATTCCCGTTCACCCCTCCACTTT.

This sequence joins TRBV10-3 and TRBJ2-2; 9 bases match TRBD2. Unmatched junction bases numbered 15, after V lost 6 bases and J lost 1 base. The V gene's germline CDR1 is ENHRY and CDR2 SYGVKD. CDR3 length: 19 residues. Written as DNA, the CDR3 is TGTGCCATCAGGAATGGGGTGGCGGGGGGGCCGCAGAACACCGGGGAGCTGTTTTTT. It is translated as CAIRNGVAGGPQNTGELFF.

Here the CDR3 reads CASSQETGITGELFF. The DNA for the CDR3 is TGTGCCAGCAGCCAAGAGACGGGAATTACCGGGGAGCTGTTTTTT. J is TRBJ2-2 and V is TRBV3-1 (or the pseudogene TRBV3-2); D is perhaps TRBD2 (5 bases). The CDR3 covers 15 residues. Trimming shortened V by 0 bases and J by 5 bases, and 10 bases separated the two germline ends. Germline V gives CDR1 LGHDT, CDR2 YNNKEL (reference sequence).

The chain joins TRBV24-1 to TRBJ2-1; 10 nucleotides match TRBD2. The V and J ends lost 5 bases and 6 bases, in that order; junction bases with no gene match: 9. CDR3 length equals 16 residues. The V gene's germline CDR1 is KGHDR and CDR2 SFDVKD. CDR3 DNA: TGTGCCACCAGTGCTACCCTAGCGGGAGATATCAATGAGCAGTTCTTC. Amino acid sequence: CATSATLAGDINEQFF.

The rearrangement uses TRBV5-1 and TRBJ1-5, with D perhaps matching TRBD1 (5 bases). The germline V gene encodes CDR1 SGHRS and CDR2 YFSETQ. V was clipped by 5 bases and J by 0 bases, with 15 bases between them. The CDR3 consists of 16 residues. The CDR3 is CASRSGTVYSNQPQHF. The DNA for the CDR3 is TGCGCCAGCAGGAGCGGGACGGTTTATAGCAATCAGCCCCAGCATTTT.

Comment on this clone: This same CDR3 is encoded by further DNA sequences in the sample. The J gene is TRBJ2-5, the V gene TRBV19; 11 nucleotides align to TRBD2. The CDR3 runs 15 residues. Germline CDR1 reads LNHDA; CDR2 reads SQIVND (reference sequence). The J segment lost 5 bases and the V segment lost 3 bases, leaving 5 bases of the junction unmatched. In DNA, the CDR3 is TGTGCCAGTAGTATCGGGACTAGCGGTAGGGAGACCCAGTACTTC. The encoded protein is CASSIGTSGRETQYF. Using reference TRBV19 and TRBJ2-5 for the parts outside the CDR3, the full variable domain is DGGITQSPKYLFRKEGQNVTLSCEQNLNHDAMYWYRQDPGQGLRLIYYSQIVNDFQKGDIAEGYSVSREKKESFPLTVTSAQKNPTAFYLCASSIGTSGRETQYFGPGTRLLVL.

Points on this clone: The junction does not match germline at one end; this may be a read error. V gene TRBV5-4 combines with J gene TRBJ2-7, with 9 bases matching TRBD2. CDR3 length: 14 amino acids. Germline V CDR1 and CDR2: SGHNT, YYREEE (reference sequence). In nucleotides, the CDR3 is TGTGCCAGCAGATTTAGCGGGAGTTCCTCCGAGCAGTACTTC. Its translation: CASRFSGSSSEQYF.

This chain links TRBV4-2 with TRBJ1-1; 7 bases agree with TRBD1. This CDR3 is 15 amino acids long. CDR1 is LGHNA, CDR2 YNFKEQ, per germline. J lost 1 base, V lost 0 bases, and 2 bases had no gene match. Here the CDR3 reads CASSQDPGGNTEAFF. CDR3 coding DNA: TGTGCCAGCAGCCAAGACCCAGGGGGGAACACTGAAGCTTTCTTT.

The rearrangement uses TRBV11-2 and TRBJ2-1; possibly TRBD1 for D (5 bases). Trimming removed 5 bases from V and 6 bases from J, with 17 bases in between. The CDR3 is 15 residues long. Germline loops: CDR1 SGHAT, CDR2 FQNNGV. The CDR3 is CASSQGDYRTNEQFF. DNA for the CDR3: TGTGCCAGCAGCCAAGGGGATTACAGGACCAATGAGCAGTTCTTC.

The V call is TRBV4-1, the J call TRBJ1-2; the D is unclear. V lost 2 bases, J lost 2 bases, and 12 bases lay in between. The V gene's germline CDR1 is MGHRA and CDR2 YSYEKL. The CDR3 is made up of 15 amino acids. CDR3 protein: CASSQFDGSNYGYTF. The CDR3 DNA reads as TGCGCCAGCAGCCAATTCGATGGCTCAAACTATGGCTACACCTTC.

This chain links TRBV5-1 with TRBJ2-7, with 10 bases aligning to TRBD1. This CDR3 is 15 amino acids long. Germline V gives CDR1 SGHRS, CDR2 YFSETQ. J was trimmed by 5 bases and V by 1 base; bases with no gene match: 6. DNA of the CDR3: TGCGCCAGCAGCTTGATCGGGACAGGGGAGAACGAGCAGTACTTC. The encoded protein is CASSLIGTGENEQYF.